Presented here are 24 T cell receptor beta chains from one specimen sequenced in a study of cytomegalovirus exposure and HLA in healthy donors. Both 60 Vbeta primers and 13 Jbeta primers went into the PCR. Sequencing used immunoSEQ multiplex PCR; TCRdb keeps in-frame clones, though not all of them. The repertoire holds approximately 180,000 clones, with about 85% as singletons. Sequencing was done on a sample of PBMCs. The receptors were sampled from a woman aged 50 to 60 in good health and CMV-seronegative.

This rearrangement joins TRBV11-2 to TRBJ1-3; 10 bases match TRBD1. CDR1 SGHAT and CDR2 FQNNGV come from the germline V gene. This CDR3 region has 15 residues. J was trimmed by 4 bases and V by 5 bases; bases with no gene match: 5. The CDR3, as DNA: TGTGCCAGCAGCCAGGGACAGGGGACGGGAAACACCATATATTTT. Translated, it gives CASSQGQGTGNTIYF.

The CDR3 region has the DNA TGTGCCAGCAGTTACAACGCAGGGGCCTACGAGCAGTACTTC. Amino acids: CASSYNAGAYEQYF. This rearrangement joins TRBV6-5 to TRBJ2-7, with TRBD1 as a possible D gene (6 bases). Trimming removed 2 bases at V and 2 bases at J, with 10 bases between. Germline-derived CDR1 and CDR2 are MNHEY and SVGAGI. The length of the CDR3 is 14 residues.

CDR3 protein: CASSLWDIPSTDTQYF. The CDR3 region has the DNA TGTGCCAGCAGCTTGTGGGACATCCCTAGCACAGATACGCAGTATTTT. The chain has TRBV7-2 and TRBJ2-3, with D perhaps TRBD1 (6 bases). The CDR3 extends over 16 amino acids. Germline CDR1 is SGHTA and CDR2 is FQGNSA. V was cut by 3 bases and J by 0 bases, with 13 bases left in between.

Many counts were recorded for this clone. The rearrangement links TRBV4-3 to TRBJ2-7; 7 bases are a match to TRBD1. V lost 4 bases to trimming and J lost 3 bases; unmatched junction nucleotides: 3. The CDR3 is made up of 13 amino acids. Germline V gene data show CDR1 as LGHNA and CDR2 as YSLEER. This CDR3 is CASSPDRDYEQYF. The CDR3 nucleotides read TGCGCCAGCAGCCCCGACAGGGACTACGAGCAGTACTTC.

The rearrangement joins TRBV7-8 to TRBJ2-7, with 7 bases aligning to TRBD1. Germline-derived CDR1 and CDR2 are SGHVS and FQNEAQ. The V gene end was trimmed by 4 bases and the J gene end by 4 bases; junction bases not matched to a gene: 4. The length of the CDR3 is 13 residues. Here the CDR3 reads CASSSDRVYEQYF. In DNA form, the CDR3 reads TGTGCCAGCAGCTCAGACAGGGTTTACGAGCAGTACTTC.

This clone was seen a few times. V usage is TRBV6-1 and J usage is TRBJ2-5; D perhaps matches TRBD2 (5 bases). This CDR3 has 14 residues. Germline V gene sequence: CDR1 MNHNS, CDR2 SASEGT. Trimming stripped 6 bases from V and 5 bases from J, with 16 bases between. The CDR3 DNA reads as TGTGCCAGCAGCGCCCTTTCTCCGGGGGAGACCCAGTACTTC. Translating gives CASSALSPGETQYF.

The chain links TRBV6-6 to TRBJ2-1, with TRBD1 as a possible D gene (6 bases). Germline assignment: CDR1 MNHNY and CDR2 SVGAGI (reference sequence). The CDR3 has 16 amino acids. Trimming removed 2 bases from V and 1 base from J, with 12 bases in between. The CDR3 is CASSYPGDPSYNEQFF. CDR3 DNA sequence: TGTGCCAGCAGTTACCCAGGGGATCCATCCTACAATGAGCAGTTCTTC.

The chain uses TRBV28 and TRBJ2-1, with 9 nucleotides matching TRBD2. The CDR3 consists of 16 residues. The germline V gene encodes CDR1 MDHEN and CDR2 SYDVKM. After removal of 4 bases from V and 7 bases from J, the junction contained 11 bases not matched to a gene. The CDR3 DNA follows: TGTGCCAGCAGTTCCTCAATAGCGGGAGTCGAAAATGAGCAGTTCTTC. It encodes CASSSSIAGVENEQFF.

The genes are TRBV30 and TRBJ2-6; no firm D call. Germline CDR1 reads GTSNPN; CDR2 reads SVGIG (reference sequence). CDR3 length: 14 residues. V shed 3 bases and J shed 4 bases, with 10 bases lying between them. CDR3 nucleotides: TGTGCCTGGAGCCCCGGTTCGGGGGCCAACGTCCTGACTTTC. Its protein product is CAWSPGSGANVLTF.

V is TRBV19 and J is TRBJ2-1; 9 bases agree with TRBD2. J was trimmed by 3 bases and V by 5 bases; bases with no gene match: 8. CDR1 is LNHDA, CDR2 SQIVND, per germline (reference sequence). This CDR3 contains 16 residues. CDR3 residues: CASSLLAGANYNEQFF. The CDR3, as DNA: TGTGCCAGTAGTCTTTTAGCGGGGGCAAACTACAATGAGCAGTTCTTC.

The rearrangement uses TRBV5-4 and TRBJ2-2; TRBD2 matches at 9 bases. The V gene's germline CDR1 is SGHNT and CDR2 YYREEE (reference sequence). The V gene end was trimmed by 4 bases and the J gene end by 4 bases; junction bases not matched to a gene: 8. There are 16 residues in the CDR3. In DNA form, the CDR3 reads TGTGCCAGCAGCCCCGTAGCGGGAGTGGGCACCGGGGAGCTGTTTTTT. Translated, it gives CASSPVAGVGTGELFF.

V gene TRBV19 combines with J gene TRBJ1-5; 12 nucleotides match TRBD1. CDR3 size: 18 residues. The germline V gene encodes CDR1 LNHDA and CDR2 SQIVND (reference sequence). Trimming at V came to 5 bases and at J to 1 base, leaving 9 bases not matched to a gene. The CDR3 loop reads CASSGGTGGAVSNQPQHF. CDR3 nucleotides: TGTGCCAGTAGTGGTGGGACAGGGGGCGCGGTGAGCAATCAGCCCCAGCATTTT.

This chain uses TRBV5-1 with TRBJ1-6; 7 nucleotides agree with TRBD1. Germline V gives CDR1 SGHRS, CDR2 YFSETQ. The CDR3 runs to 14 residues. Unmatched junction bases numbered 6, after V lost 0 bases and J lost 12 bases. The CDR3 nucleotides read TGCGCCAGCAGCTTGGGACAGGGTGGAGTACCCCTCCACTTT. Its translation: CASSLGQGGVPLHF. The full variable domain, with the rest looked up from reference TRBV5-1 and TRBJ1-6, is KAGVTQTPRYLIKTRGQQVTLSCSPISGHRSVSWYQQTPGQGLQFLFEYFSETQRNKGNFPGRFSGRQFSNSRSEMNVSTLELGDSALYLCASSLGQGGVPLHFGNGTRLTVT.

The DNA for the CDR3 is TGTGCCAGCAGCTTGCTAGCGGGAGGTTTAACCGGGGAGCTGTTTTTT. This translates into CASSLLAGGLTGELFF. V is TRBV5-4 and J is TRBJ2-2; 11 bases fit TRBD2. Per germline, CDR1 SGHNT and CDR2 YYREEE (reference sequence). The CDR3 consists of 16 residues. V was clipped by 1 base and J by 5 bases; unmatched bases: 4.

V gene TRBV9 combines with J gene TRBJ1-6; the D gene is possibly TRBD1 (6 bases). The CDR3 is 15 amino acids. V lost 3 bases and J 8 bases, leaving 15 bases between the germline ends. CDR1 is SGDLS and CDR2 is YYNGEE in the germline V gene. The CDR3 sequence: CASSGTGQEDSPLHF. In nucleotides, the CDR3 is TGTGCCAGCAGCGGAACAGGGCAAGAAGATTCACCCCTCCACTTT.

The J gene is TRBJ2-7, the V gene TRBV9; 7 bases are shared with TRBD1. Losses at the gene ends were 0 bases for V and 5 bases for J; bases not matched to a gene: 5. CDR1 and CDR2 (germline): SGDLS, YYNGEE. The CDR3 is made up of 14 amino acids. The CDR3 region is CASSVGDSSDEQYF. CDR3 DNA sequence: TGTGCCAGCAGCGTAGGGGACAGCTCGGACGAGCAGTACTTC. Full variable domain (missing parts from reference TRBV9 and TRBJ2-7): DSGVTQTPKHLITATGQRVTLRCSPRSGDLSVYWYQQSLDQGLQFLIQYYNGEERAKGNILERFSAQQFPDLHSELNLSSLELGDSALYFCASSVGDSSDEQYFGPGTRLTVT.

This clone was observed a single time. V is TRBV19 and J is TRBJ1-2, with D possibly being TRBD1 (6 bases). Germline CDR1 reads LNHDA; CDR2 reads SQIVND (reference sequence). Trimming removed 3 bases from V and 7 bases from J, with 15 bases in between. This CDR3 has 14 residues. The CDR3 loop reads CASSILGTRTGYTF. CDR3 nucleotides: TGTGCCAGTAGTATCTTAGGGACAAGGACTGGCTACACCTTC.

The chain combines TRBV11-2 with TRBJ1-2; TRBD1 aligns across 8 bases. Germline CDR1 reads SGHAT; CDR2 reads FQNNGV. The CDR3 has 15 residues. The trim removed 3 bases at V and 8 bases at J, leaving 11 bases unmatched. The CDR3 DNA follows: TGTGCCAGCAGCTTTGGACAGGGCACTATTTACGGCTACACCTTC. Translating gives CASSFGQGTIYGYTF. Filled out from reference TRBV11-2 and TRBJ1-2, the complete variable domain reads EAGVAQSPRYKIIEKRQSVAFWCNPISGHATLYWYQQILGQGPKLLIQFQNNGVVDDSQLPKDRFSAERLKGVDSTLKIQPAKLEDSAVYLCASSFGQGTIYGYTFGSGTRLTVV.

This clone was seen more than once but under ten times. A junction boundary mismatches the germline segment, possibly from a read error. V usage is TRBV5-1 and J usage is TRBJ2-4; 10 bases are shared with TRBD1. Germline CDR1 is SGHRS and CDR2 is YFSETQ. The CDR3 length is 14 residues. The CDR3 loop reads CASSLAVGQGEQDF. CDR3 nucleotide sequence: TGCGCCAGCAGCTTGGCCGTAGGACAGGGGGAGCAGGACTTC.

This clone was observed a single time. The CDR3: CASSETPGLGVTGELFF. DNA for the CDR3: TGTGCCAGCAGCGAGACACCGGGACTAGGCGTCACCGGGGAGCTGTTTTTT. The chain recombines TRBV9 with TRBJ2-2, with 8 bases fitting TRBD2. Trimming at V came to 3 bases and at J to 4 bases, leaving 11 bases not matched to a gene. The CDR3 totals 17 residues. Looked up from germline, CDR1 is SGDLS and CDR2 is YYNGEE.

This chain connects TRBV7-2 to TRBJ2-6, with TRBD1 identical over 8 bases. Germline assignment: CDR1 SGHTA and CDR2 FQGNSA. The trim removed 4 bases at V and 0 bases at J, leaving 5 bases unmatched. This CDR3 has 17 residues. The CDR3 protein is CASSWTGFSSGANVLTF. The CDR3 region has the DNA TGTGCCAGCAGCTGGACAGGGTTCAGCTCTGGGGCCAACGTCCTGACTTTC.

This clone has just a few counts. The chain carries TRBV25-1 and TRBJ2-3; 7 bases map to TRBD1. This CDR3 has 16 residues. Looked up from germline, CDR1 is MGHDK and CDR2 is SYGVNS. V gave up 2 bases and J gave up 0 bases; unmatched junction bases: 5. The CDR3, as DNA: TGTGCCAGCAGTGAACACCGACAGGGTAGCACAGATACGCAGTATTTT. As protein: CASSEHRQGSTDTQYF. The variable domain in full, completed from reference TRBV25-1 and TRBJ2-3, reads EADIYQTPRYLVIGTGKKITLECSQTMGHDKMYWYQQDPGMELHLIHYSYGVNSTEKGDLSSESTVSRIRTEHFPLTLESARPSHTSQYLCASSEHRQGSTDTQYFGPGTRLTVL.

The genes are TRBV6-1 and TRBJ2-7, with TRBD2 matching 9 bases. The V gene end was trimmed by 2 bases and the J gene end by 4 bases; junction bases not matched to a gene: 3. CDR1 is MNHNS and CDR2 is SASEGT in the germline V gene. There are 14 residues in the CDR3. The CDR3 bases are TGTGCCAGCAGTGAACGTAGCGGGGGATACGAGCAGTACTTC. It encodes CASSERSGGYEQYF.

V is TRBV7-2 and J is TRBJ1-6; D gene ambiguous. The CDR3 totals 16 residues. Trimming stripped 5 bases from V and 5 bases from J, with 16 bases between. CDR1 and CDR2 from the germline V gene are SGHTA and FQGNSA. The CDR3 is CASSQTGSRHNSPLHF. CDR3 DNA sequence: TGTGCCAGCAGCCAGACGGGTAGTCGGCATAATTCACCCCTCCACTTT.